This passage covers 21 T cell receptor beta chains from one sample sequenced in a study of blood T cell repertoires in COVID-19. The method was immunoSEQ multiplex PCR; TCRdb's version includes in-frame clones alone and lacks a portion of them. The table shows fewer than 450,000 clones, with 70% to 90% occurring only once. What was sequenced was PBMCs or T cells enriched from blood (not recorded which). Receptor source: a woman between 40 and 55 years old with acute COVID-19.

This chain joins TRBV2 and TRBJ2-7; TRBD2 aligns across 10 bases. The V gene end was trimmed by 4 bases and the J gene end by 1 base; junction bases not matched to a gene: 7. The CDR3 sequence is 16 residues long. Germline loops: CDR1 SNHLY, CDR2 FYNNEI. The CDR3 DNA reads as TGTGCCAGCAGTGCCCTAGCGGGGGCCCTGTCCTACGAGCAGTACTTC. This gives the protein CASSALAGALSYEQYF. Full variable domain (rest looked up from reference TRBV2 and TRBJ2-7): EPEVTQTPSHQVTQMGQEVILRCVPISNHLYFYWYRQILGQKVEFLVSFYNNEISEKSEIFDDQFSVERPDGSNFTLKIRSTKLEDSAMYFCASSALAGALSYEQYFGPGTRLTVT.

The chain links TRBV30 to TRBJ1-6, with D unresolved. The length of the CDR3 is 15 residues. The germline V and J ends were trimmed by 5 bases and 3 bases, with 14 bases remaining between them. Germline CDR1 reads GTSNPN; CDR2 reads SVGIG (reference sequence). The CDR3 protein is CAWDPTGSYNSPLHF. DNA of the CDR3: TGTGCCTGGGACCCGACGGGAAGCTATAATTCACCCCTCCACTTT.

The chain couples TRBV21-1 to TRBJ1-5. TRBV21-1 is classified as a pseudogene. The CDR3 length is 13 residues. CDR3 in amino acids: CASSPTRVQPQHF. DNA of the CDR3: TGTGCCAGCAGCCCGACGCGGGTCCAGCCCCAGCATTTT.

Regarding this clone: The sample has other DNA sequences that encode this CDR3 too. The J gene is TRBJ2-7, the V gene TRBV9, with TRBD1 matching over 12 bases. The CDR3 totals 15 residues. Trimming took 0 bases from V and 6 from J; bases not matched to a gene: 4. The V gene's germline CDR1 is SGDLS and CDR2 YYNGEE. CDR3 in amino acids: CASSVAGTGGGEQYF. DNA for the CDR3: TGTGCCAGCAGCGTAGCTGGGACAGGGGGCGGCGAGCAGTACTTC.

This chain joins TRBV2 and TRBJ1-2; no reliable D call. The germline V and J ends were trimmed by 8 bases and 4 bases, with 20 bases remaining between them. The germline V gene has CDR1 SNHLY and CDR2 FYNNEI. The CDR3 is 15 residues long. The CDR3 region has the DNA TGTGCCAGCGTCCTAACGAGGGCAGGAGGCTATGGCTACACCTTC. Residues: CASVLTRAGGYGYTF.

This clone was seen a single time. J is TRBJ1-2 and V is TRBV7-9; 9 bases match TRBD1. This CDR3 contains 15 residues. V was pared by 5 bases and J by 5 bases, with 9 bases of the junction left unmatched. In germline, CDR1 is SEHNR, CDR2 FQNEAQ (reference sequence). CDR3 bases: TGTGCCAGCAGCCCCAAAACCGGACAGGGGTATGGCTACACCTTC. Its translation is CASSPKTGQGYGYTF.

This chain uses TRBV9 with TRBJ1-2; D uncertain. The CDR3 loop spans 12 amino acids. The germline V gene encodes CDR1 SGDLS and CDR2 YYNGEE. The V gene lost 4 bases and the J gene lost 8 bases, with 12 bases spanning the gap. In nucleotides, the CDR3 is TGTGCCAGCAGCACAGCAAAATGGGGCTACACCTTC. Its translation is CASSTAKWGYTF. Together with reference TRBV9 and TRBJ1-2, the CDR3 gives the full variable domain: DSGVTQTPKHLITATGQRVTLRCSPRSGDLSVYWYQQSLDQGLQFLIQYYNGEERAKGNILERFSAQQFPDLHSELNLSSLELGDSALYFCASSTAKWGYTFGSGTRLTVV.

DNA for the CDR3: TGTGCCAGCAGCTTTTCCCGGGGGAGTGAGCAGTTCTTC. Translating gives CASSFSRGSEQFF. The rearrangement joins TRBV7-9 to TRBJ2-1, with D possibly being TRBD2 (6 bases). The germline V and J ends were trimmed by 3 bases and 9 bases, with 12 bases remaining between them. CDR3 length: 13 amino acids. CDR1 is SEHNR and CDR2 is FQNEAQ in the germline V gene (reference sequence).

This clone was seen a single time. V usage is TRBV9 and J usage is TRBJ1-3, with D perhaps TRBD1 (6 bases). The ends were cut back, 0 bases at V and 7 bases at J, with 17 bases in the middle. The germline V gene encodes CDR1 SGDLS and CDR2 YYNGEE. The CDR3 runs 16 residues. This chain's CDR3 is CASSVGMRGLANTIYF. The CDR3, as DNA: TGTGCCAGCAGCGTAGGAATGCGGGGGCTTGCCAACACCATATATTTT.

The gene calls are TRBV7-9 and TRBJ1-4; perhaps TRBD1 as D (5 bases). Trimming shortened V by 5 bases and J by 4 bases, and 11 bases separated the two germline ends. Germline lookup yields CDR1 SEHNR and CDR2 FQNEAQ (reference sequence). This CDR3 is 14 amino acids long. The DNA of the CDR3 is TGTGCCAGCAGCAAGGGGTCCTATAATGAAAAACTGTTTTTT. Translation gives CASSKGSYNEKLFF.

This clone was seen a handful of times. V is TRBV27 and J is TRBJ1-3; weak D call: TRBD1 (6 bases). The CDR3 sequence is 14 residues long. The V end lost 2 bases, the J end lost 4 bases, and 9 bases lay between the germline ends. The germline V gene has CDR1 MNHEY and CDR2 SMNVEV (reference sequence). CDR3 nucleotides: TGTGCCAGCAGTTTAACAGGGAAGGGAAACACCATATATTTT. Translated, it gives CASSLTGKGNTIYF.

This clone was seen repeatedly, ten times or more. This CDR3 is also generated by other DNA sequences in the sample. This chain connects TRBV6-5 to TRBJ2-5; TRBD1 aligns across 8 bases. The CDR3 is made up of 13 amino acids. Per the germline V gene, CDR1 is MNHEY and CDR2 is SVGAGI. V trimming: 5 bases; J trimming: 4 bases; junction bases outside the gene matches: 3. Here the CDR3 DNA reads TGTGCCAGCAGTCGAGACAGGGGAGAGACCCAGTACTTC. It encodes CASSRDRGETQYF.

This clone was seen a few times. This CDR3 is CASSPLRGLDQPQHF. The CDR3 region has the DNA TGTGCCAGCTCACCTCTCAGGGGCTTGGATCAGCCCCAGCATTTT. The rearrangement joins TRBV18 to TRBJ1-5, with D tentatively TRBD1 (6 bases). This CDR3 comprises 15 residues. With 3 bases removed from V and 5 bases from J, the gap between germline ends came to 14 bases. CDR1 and CDR2 (germline): KGHSH, LQKENI. The entire variable domain, with the rest obtained from reference TRBV18 and TRBJ1-5, is as follows: NAGVMQNPRHLVRRRGQEARLRCSPMKGHSHVYWYRQLPEEGLKFMVYLQKENIIDESGMPKERFSAEFPKEGPSILRIQQVVRGDSAAYFCASSPLRGLDQPQHFGDGTRLSIL.

The J gene is TRBJ2-5, the V gene TRBV15; a possible D gene is TRBD2 (5 bases). CDR3 length: 17 residues. Germline V CDR1 and CDR2: LNHNV, YYDKDF (reference sequence). The V gene lost 1 base and the J gene lost 3 bases, with 18 bases spanning the gap. DNA for the CDR3: TGTGCCACCAGCAGAGGGGTACGCATAGTCGGGGAAGAGACCCAGTACTTC. Translated, it gives CATSRGVRIVGEETQYF.

In this sample, this clone turned up a few times. The rearrangement uses TRBV15 and TRBJ1-5; 9 bases are shared with TRBD1. Looked up from germline, CDR1 is LNHNV and CDR2 is YYDKDF (reference sequence). The CDR3 spans 16 residues. J lost 6 bases, V lost 0 bases, and 6 bases had no gene match. This chain's CDR3 is CATSREPYRGPQPQHF. CDR3 in DNA: TGTGCCACCAGCAGAGAACCCTACAGGGGGCCTCAGCCCCAGCATTTT.

The J gene is TRBJ1-4, the V gene TRBV6-6, with a tentative D call TRBD1 (5 bases). Per germline, CDR1 MNHNY and CDR2 SVGAGI (reference sequence). The germline V and J ends were trimmed by 0 bases and 5 bases, with 10 bases remaining between them. The CDR3 totals 15 residues. CDR3 amino acids: CASSYSPGGNEKLFF. DNA of the CDR3: TGTGCCAGCAGTTACTCTCCCGGGGGGAATGAAAAACTGTTTTTT.

The chain couples TRBV4-2 to TRBJ2-2; D is perhaps TRBD2 (6 bases). This CDR3 region has 16 residues. From germline, CDR1 is LGHNA and CDR2 YNFKEQ. V gave up 1 base and J gave up 0 bases, with 9 bases separating them. The CDR3: CASSQVGGANTGELFF. DNA for the CDR3: TGTGCCAGCAGCCAAGTTGGCGGGGCGAACACCGGGGAGCTGTTTTTT.

A word on this clone: The same CDR3 can be traced to other DNA sequences in this sample. The chain joins TRBV18 to TRBJ1-2, with TRBD1 matching 7 bases. Trimming at V came to 0 bases and at J to 5 bases, leaving 3 bases not matched to a gene. This CDR3 is built from 14 residues. Germline V gene sequence: CDR1 KGHSH, CDR2 LQKENI. The CDR3 region is CASSPPGGGYGYTF. The CDR3 DNA sequence: TGTGCCAGCTCACCACCAGGGGGCGGGTATGGCTACACCTTC.

This chain links TRBV2 with TRBJ2-3, with TRBD2 matching over 8 bases. The CDR3 loop spans 14 amino acids. CDR1 and CDR2 (germline): SNHLY, FYNNEI. Germline trimming cut 3 bases from V and 14 bases from J; bases unmatched to any gene: 13. Written as DNA, the CDR3 is TGTGCCAGCAGTGACGGGGCGGGGGGCGCGGAGCTGTATTTT. The encoded protein is CASSDGAGGAELYF. The entire variable domain, with the rest obtained from reference TRBV2 and TRBJ2-3, is as follows: EPEVTQTPSHQVTQMGQEVILRCVPISNHLYFYWYRQILGQKVEFLVSFYNNEISEKSEIFDDQFSVERPDGSNFTLKIRSTKLEDSAMYFCASSDGAGGAELYFGPGTRLTVL.

The chain combines TRBV29-1 with TRBJ2-5, with TRBD2 matching over 8 bases. CDR1 SQVTM and CDR2 ANQGSEA come from the germline V gene. V lost 3 bases to trimming and J lost 9 bases; unmatched junction nucleotides: 6. The CDR3 covers 12 residues. CDR3 in amino acids: CSVDQAGGAQYF. Written as DNA, the CDR3 is TGCAGCGTTGATCAGGCCGGGGGGGCCCAGTACTTC.

The genes are TRBV7-2 and TRBJ2-7, with TRBD1 identical over 8 bases. V shed 3 bases, J shed 6 bases, and the junction held 4 bases outside the gene matches. The germline gives CDR1 SGHTA, CDR2 FQGNSA. The CDR3 extends over 13 amino acids. The CDR3: CASSLYGQGEQYF. The CDR3 DNA is TGTGCCAGCAGCTTGTATGGACAGGGCGAGCAGTACTTC.